This T cell receptor beta chain was captured in a study of blood T cell repertoires in COVID-19. At the level of the study: Samples of COVID-19 (acute and convalescent) were obtained from the United States, Italy and Spain. The analysed material was cDNA or gDNA that came from T cells, B-cell-depleted T cells, or PBMCs.

Germline assignment: CDR1 SNHLY and CDR2 FYNNEI. Between the trimmed V and J ends, which lost 6 bases and 6 bases, there was a span of 12 bases. The CDR3 is 12 amino acids. Original methodology: The authors estimated nucleated cell counts from reference gene primer amplification. Libraries were prepared by immunoSEQ multiplex PCR; TCRdb keeps only in-frame clonotypes and omits some of them. Clone size and V and J calls were adopted from that table, with D and trimming inferred from the DNA. The sample consists of about 70,000 clones, around four fifths of them appearing once. This clonotype originated in a woman aged 60-70 years with acute or convalescent COVID-19. Material: peripheral blood. This chain uses TRBV2 with TRBJ2-7, with a tentative D call TRBD1 (5 bases). CDR3: CASRETVPEQYF. The CDR3 bases are TGTGCCAGCAGAGAGACAGTTCCCGAGCAGTACTTC.